What follows is one T cell receptor (beta chain) and its context. The data derive from a study of blood T cell repertoires in COVID-19. Study background: Some COVID-19 samples were acute and others convalescent; all came from the United States, Italy and Spain. Sources were T cells, B-cell-depleted T cells, or PBMCs; the material itself was cDNA or gDNA.

V was pared by 3 bases and J by 13 bases, with 5 bases of the junction left unmatched. Looked up from germline, CDR1 is SNHLY and CDR2 is FYNNEI. The CDR3 is made up of 12 amino acids. Authors' processing steps: Using reference gene primer amplification, nucleated cell counts were estimated. Libraries were prepared by immunoSEQ multiplex PCR; TCRdb keeps only in-frame clonotypes and omits some of them. V and J calls and clone size are given by that table; D and trimming were obtained from the DNA. This table holds roughly 320,000 clones, around 87% found once. The sequenced sample was peripheral blood. The chain recombines TRBV2 with TRBJ1-2; 10 bases line up with TRBD1. The receptor's source is a man between 65 and 80 years old with acute or convalescent COVID-19. The CDR3 loop reads CASSDLGQGFTF. The CDR3 DNA follows: TGTGCCAGCAGTGATCTGGGACAGGGGTTCACCTTC.